This TCR beta chain derives from a study of blood T cell repertoires in COVID-19. Across the whole study: COVID-19 samples from acute and convalescent phases originated in the United States, Italy and Spain. In each case, the material was cDNA or gDNA derived from T cells, B-cell-depleted T cells, or PBMCs.

V was trimmed by 8 bases and J by 2 bases, leaving 12 bases between them. Germline V gene sequence: CDR1 SGHAT, CDR2 FQNNGV. The length of the CDR3 is 13 residues. The authors' processing: Estimation of nucleated cell counts was performed using reference gene primer amplification. Here immunoSEQ multiplex PCR was the method, and the copy in TCRdb shows in-frame clones only, minus some. V, J and clone size are those of that table, while D and trimming were read from the DNA. Of some 190,000 clones listed, 75% to 90% were seen once; the top ten hold roughly 8%. V usage is TRBV11-2 and J usage is TRBJ1-2; D ambiguous. This sequence was found in a woman between 55 and 75 years old with acute or convalescent COVID-19. Source material: peripheral blood. CDR3 in amino acids: CASGGQDNYGYTF. Written as DNA, the CDR3 is TGTGCCAGCGGAGGTCAGGACAACTATGGCTACACCTTC. Together with reference TRBV11-2 and TRBJ1-2, the CDR3 gives the full variable domain: EAGVAQSPRYKIIEKRQSVAFWCNPISGHATLYWYQQILGQGPKLLIQFQNNGVVDDSQLPKDRFSAERLKGVDSTLKIQPAKLEDSAVYLCASGGQDNYGYTFGSGTRLTVV.